This passage covers 20 T cell receptor beta chains from one sample sequenced in a study of cytomegalovirus exposure and HLA in healthy donors. PCR amplification relied on 60 Vbeta primers (plus 13 Jbeta primers). Assay used: immunoSEQ multiplex PCR; TCRdb lists only in-frame clones, some missing. The sample comprises more than 95,000 clones, about 74% of which are singletons, and less than 5% rests with the top ten. Material: PBMCs. These receptors originate from a woman in her fifties or sixties in good health and CMV-seropositive.

The chain links TRBV11-2 to TRBJ2-7; no clear D. Trimming shortened V by 1 base and J by 5 bases, and 3 bases separated the two germline ends. The CDR3 length is 11 residues. The V gene's germline CDR1 is SGHAT and CDR2 FQNNGV. The CDR3 loop reads CASSLVDEQYF. The CDR3 nucleotides read TGTGCCAGCAGCTTAGTAGACGAGCAGTACTTC.

The chain combines TRBV7-9 with TRBJ1-2, with 7 bases identical to TRBD1. The germline V gene has CDR1 SEHNR and CDR2 FQNEAQ (reference sequence). The length of the CDR3 is 15 residues. J lost 8 bases, V lost 2 bases, and 11 bases had no gene match. CDR3 in amino acids: CASSLNLRDRLGYTF. The CDR3 bases are TGTGCCAGCAGCTTAAACCTTCGGGACAGACTAGGCTACACCTTC. The full variable domain, its missing parts supplied by reference TRBV7-9 and TRBJ1-2, is DTGVSQNPRHKITKRGQNVTFRCDPISEHNRLYWYRQTLGQGPEFLTYFQNEAQLEKSRLLSDRFSAERPKGSFSTLEIQRTEQGDSAMYLCASSLNLRDRLGYTFGSGTRLTVV.

The rearrangement uses TRBV7-2 and TRBJ1-5, with D unresolved. This CDR3 is built from 15 residues. V was shortened by 1 base and J by 0 bases, with 7 bases between the two germline ends. Germline V CDR1 and CDR2: SGHTA, FQGNSA. The CDR3 nucleotides are TGTGCCAGCAGCTTAGGTCACTATAGCAATCAGCCCCAGCATTTT. This gives the protein CASSLGHYSNQPQHF. Using reference TRBV7-2 and TRBJ1-5 for the parts outside the CDR3, the full variable domain is GAGVSQSPSNKVTEKGKDVELRCDPISGHTALYWYRQSLGQGLEFLIYFQGNSAPDKSGLPSDRFSAERTGGSVSTLTIQRTQQEDSAVYLCASSLGHYSNQPQHFGDGTRLSIL.

On this clone itself: At one of its ends the junction is not consistent with the germline gene, which may arise from a read error. The rearrangement joins TRBV27 to TRBJ1-2; 7 nucleotides line up with TRBD1. CDR1 and CDR2 (germline): MNHEY, SMNVEV (reference sequence). CDR3 length: 12 amino acids. The CDR3: CASSSGTEFRWF. CDR3 in DNA: TGTGCCAGCAGTTCGGGGACAGAATTTCGATGGTTC.

This chain connects TRBV7-2 to TRBJ2-1; a weak D match, TRBD1 (6 bases). The CDR3 is 12 amino acids. V lost 1 base to trimming and J lost 15 bases, with 13 bases between them. Germline loops: CDR1 SGHTA, CDR2 FQGNSA. CDR3 in amino acids: CASSLDTGLWFF. CDR3 bases: TGTGCCAGCAGCTTAGATACAGGGCTTTGGTTCTTC.

The J gene is TRBJ2-2, the V gene TRBV5-8; D possibly corresponds to TRBD1 (6 bases). Germline CDR1 reads SGHTS; CDR2 reads YDEGEE. Trimming took off 0 bases at V and 3 bases at J, with 9 bases between the two ends. The CDR3 runs 15 residues. CDR3 DNA: TGTGCCAGCAGCTTGGGTCAGGGGTACACCGGGGAGCTGTTTTTT. Protein sequence: CASSLGQGYTGELFF.

This clone was seen just once. The V call is TRBV5-1, the J call TRBJ2-2; no definite D call. V was clipped by 4 bases and J by 5 bases, with 12 bases between them. This CDR3 has 14 residues. Germline V CDR1 and CDR2: SGHRS, YFSETQ. CDR3 coding DNA: TGCGCCAGCAGCCAACCACAGAAAACCGGGGAGCTGTTTTTT. Translating it yields CASSQPQKTGELFF.

The chain recombines TRBV7-2 with TRBJ2-2; D perhaps matches TRBD1 (5 bases). Trimming shortened V by 1 base and J by 5 bases, and 5 bases separated the two germline ends. Germline loops: CDR1 SGHTA, CDR2 FQGNSA. The CDR3 extends over 13 amino acids. The CDR3 bases are TGTGCCAGCAGCTTAGAGGGGACCGGGGAGCTGTTTTTT. It translates to CASSLEGTGELFF.

The J gene is TRBJ2-7, the V gene TRBV11-2, with D possibly TRBD2 on 5 matching bases. The length of the CDR3 is 13 residues. V was pared by 6 bases and J by 2 bases, with 11 bases between. Germline-derived CDR1 and CDR2 are SGHAT and FQNNGV. Here the CDR3 reads CASSSRGPYEQYF. As DNA, the CDR3 is TGTGCCAGCAGTTCTCGCGGGCCCTACGAGCAGTACTTC.

The chain employs TRBV19 and TRBJ1-1, with 7 positions matching TRBD1. The CDR3 length is 13 residues. Germline CDR1 is LNHDA and CDR2 is SQIVND (reference sequence). With 10 bases clipped from V and 2 bases from J, the junction kept 7 bases outside the gene matches. CDR3 loop: CATSTGHNTEAFF. CDR3 in DNA: TGTGCCACCTCGACAGGGCACAACACTGAAGCTTTCTTT. The entire variable domain, with the rest obtained from reference TRBV19 and TRBJ1-1, is as follows: DGGITQSPKYLFRKEGQNVTLSCEQNLNHDAMYWYRQDPGQGLRLIYYSQIVNDFQKGDIAEGYSVSREKKESFPLTVTSAQKNPTAFYLCATSTGHNTEAFFGQGTRLTVV.

The gene calls are TRBV9 and TRBJ2-5, with D possibly matching TRBD2 (6 bases). The V gene lost 3 bases and the J gene lost 4 bases, with 13 bases spanning the gap. Germline loops: CDR1 SGDLS, CDR2 YYNGEE. The CDR3 consists of 14 residues. The CDR3 loop reads CASSAGTRGETQYF. CDR3 nucleotide sequence: TGTGCCAGCAGCGCGGGGACTCGAGGAGAGACCCAGTACTTC. The entire variable domain, with the rest obtained from reference TRBV9 and TRBJ2-5, is as follows: DSGVTQTPKHLITATGQRVTLRCSPRSGDLSVYWYQQSLDQGLQFLIQYYNGEERAKGNILERFSAQQFPDLHSELNLSSLELGDSALYFCASSAGTRGETQYFGPGTRLLVL.

The V and J genes are TRBV5-1 and TRBJ2-5; a weak D match, TRBD2 (6 bases). V lost 1 base, J lost 2 bases, and 12 bases lay in between. The CDR3 sequence is 15 residues long. Germline loops: CDR1 SGHRS, CDR2 YFSETQ. The CDR3 spells CASSLNVAGQETQYF. CDR3 nucleotides: TGCGCCAGCAGCTTGAATGTTGCGGGGCAAGAGACCCAGTACTTC.

The chain joins TRBV29-1 to TRBJ2-7; D unclear. V lost 5 bases, J lost 3 bases, and 8 bases lay in between. The CDR3 length is 11 residues. Germline V CDR1 and CDR2: SQVTM, ANQGSEA. CDR3 sequence (DNA): TGCAGCGTTCAGTCCAGCTACGAGCAGTACTTC. Protein: CSVQSSYEQYF.

This chain joins TRBV7-6 and TRBJ1-3; tentatively, D is TRBD1 (6 bases). The V gene lost 4 bases and the J gene lost 0 bases, with 10 bases spanning the gap. CDR3 length: 15 residues. CDR1 and CDR2 from the germline V gene are SGHVS and FNYEAQ. CDR3 nucleotides: TGTGCCAGCAGCTCCTGGACAGCCTCTGGAAACACCATATATTTT. It translates to CASSSWTASGNTIYF.

As concerns this clone: The junction does not match germline at one end; this may be a read error. This rearrangement joins TRBV5-1 to TRBJ2-7, with D maybe TRBD1 (5 bases). The length of the CDR3 is 17 residues. CDR1 and CDR2 from the germline V gene are SGHRS and YFSETQ. The CDR3, as DNA: TGCTCCAGCAGGCCAGGGATTCTTAATAAATGGATCTACGAGCAGTACTTC. Encoded protein: CSSRPGILNKWIYEQYF. Full variable domain (rest looked up from reference TRBV5-1 and TRBJ2-7): KAGVTQTPRYLIKTRGQQVTLSCSPISGHRSVSWYQQTPGQGLQFLFEYFSETQRNKGNFPGRFSGRQFSNSRSEMNVSTLELGDSALYLCSSRPGILNKWIYEQYFGPGTRLTVT.

The rearrangement links TRBV2 to TRBJ2-3, with 7 nucleotides matching TRBD2. J was trimmed by 1 base and V by 4 bases; bases with no gene match: 5. CDR1 is SNHLY, CDR2 FYNNEI, per germline. This CDR3 spans 15 amino acids. CDR3 loop: CASSGRGGGTDTQYF. For the CDR3, the DNA is TGTGCCAGCAGTGGCCGCGGGGGAGGCACAGATACGCAGTATTTT.

This rearrangement joins TRBV2 to TRBJ1-5, with 7 bases identical to TRBD1. Germline CDR1 reads SNHLY; CDR2 reads FYNNEI. The CDR3 contains 13 residues. V gave up 6 bases and J gave up 7 bases; unmatched junction bases: 6. CDR3 sequence (DNA): TGTGCCAGCAGCGTACAGGGGTGGCAGCCCCAGCATTTT. Translation: CASSVQGWQPQHF. Using reference TRBV2 and TRBJ1-5 for the parts outside the CDR3, the full variable domain is EPEVTQTPSHQVTQMGQEVILRCVPISNHLYFYWYRQILGQKVEFLVSFYNNEISEKSEIFDDQFSVERPDGSNFTLKIRSTKLEDSAMYFCASSVQGWQPQHFGDGTRLSIL.

The gene calls are TRBV2 and TRBJ2-1; TRBD2 matches at 8 bases. V trimming: 7 bases; J trimming: 9 bases; junction bases outside the gene matches: 11. The CDR3 extends over 14 amino acids. Germline CDR1 SNHLY, CDR2 FYNNEI. The DNA of the CDR3 is TGTGCCAGCACTAGCGGGCAGGGGTTAAGTGAGCAGTTCTTC. Translated: CASTSGQGLSEQFF.

The chain recombines TRBV25-1 with TRBJ2-2, with D perhaps matching TRBD2 (7 bases). This CDR3 contains 15 residues. V lost 7 bases and J 0 bases, leaving 12 bases between the germline ends. Germline V gives CDR1 MGHDK, CDR2 SYGVNS. The CDR3 here is CASIRGGSNTGELFF. DNA for the CDR3: TGTGCCAGCATTAGGGGGGGTTCGAACACCGGGGAGCTGTTTTTT.

The gene calls are TRBV7-9 and TRBJ1-1; TRBD1 is a possible D gene (5 bases). The CDR3 extends over 17 amino acids. The germline gives CDR1 SEHNR, CDR2 FQNEAQ (reference sequence). The V end lost 4 bases, the J end lost 0 bases, and 18 bases lay between the germline ends. The CDR3 DNA reads TGTGCCAGCAGCTCCATCGCCGGGGCGGGACTGAACACTGAAGCTTTCTTT. Residues: CASSSIAGAGLNTEAFF.